This TCR beta chain comes out of a study of siplizumab effects on memory and regulatory T cells (dated by TCRdb to about 2019). Study-wide context: The study looked at the effect of siplizumab, an anti-CD2 antibody, on alloreactive T-cell subsets in allogeneic mixed lymphocyte reactions made from human PBMCs. What the study reported, not specific to this receptor: For roughly 75-96% of proliferating CD4+ or CD8+ clones, no naive or memory phenotype could be assigned. The suppressive function of proliferating Tregs from siplizumab cultures was not functionally confirmed. Greater diversity appeared to be present in unstimulated naive T cells than in memory T cells, and a substantial contribution to the alloresponse seemed to be made by naive cells. Sequences below about 10^-5 frequency were poorly captured, so only a minor fraction of alloreactive clones could be mapped to unstimulated subsets. Among mappable alloreactive CD4+ clones, the Treg-derived fraction averaged approximately 72% with siplizumab versus about 27% in control reactions. The cumulative frequency of alloreactive sequences that could be traced back to unstimulated CD4+ memory T cells was significantly reduced by siplizumab.

Sorted unstimulated T cells, along with proliferating T cells recovered from mixed lymphocyte reactions, underwent TCRbeta CDR3 sequencing. Fresh whole blood from ten HLA-typed healthy donors was used as the source from which PBMCs were isolated. Regarding this clone: What this receptor recognizes is not known. The record has no base qualities; no much larger clone is one base away.

The receptor library was made with the immunoSEQ multiplex PCR assay. Approximately 10^5 TCR templates per sample were assayed by the deep sequencing platform. Genomic DNA extracted from sorted T cells was used for TCRbeta CDR3 sequencing. From the authors' description of their analysis: The R programming language was used for the clonal analysis of the TCRbeta CDR3 data. Unstimulated samples were compared with post-reaction CFSE-low samples to define alloreactive CD4+ and CD8+ clones. Regulatory or non-regulatory origin was assigned to alloreactive CD4+ clones by matching of sequences to sorted unstimulated Treg and non-Treg repertoires. Drawn from immuneACCESS, this table holds only the in-frame rearrangements with V and J called that TCRdb kept. Clones are partly lost; checked studies trace under half to an unresolved V gene and leave the rest unexplained. The DNA was the basis for D and trimming; V, J and clone size are from that table. The sample table lists some 96,000 clones, approximately 92% of them with a count of one. Jointly, the top ten make up approximately 0.15% of the sample.

The CDR3 starts with the cysteine, ends with the phenylalanine, and has 14 residues. Only the CDR3 part of the read is kept: 42 bases, read in frame from the first base. Cut back by 1 base and 4 bases, the V and J ends lie 11 bases apart. From the germline V gene, CDR1 is MNHEY and CDR2 is SVGAGI. This sequence uses TRBV6-5 and TRBJ2-7; perhaps TRBD1 is the D gene, with 6 bases matching. The TCR sequence derives from a human donor in good health. Material for sequencing was CD4+ T cells sorted from blood. The CDR3 region: CASSYWQGQYEQYF. The DNA sequence is as follows: TGTGCCAGCAGTTACTGGCAGGGGCAATACGAGCAGTACTTC.